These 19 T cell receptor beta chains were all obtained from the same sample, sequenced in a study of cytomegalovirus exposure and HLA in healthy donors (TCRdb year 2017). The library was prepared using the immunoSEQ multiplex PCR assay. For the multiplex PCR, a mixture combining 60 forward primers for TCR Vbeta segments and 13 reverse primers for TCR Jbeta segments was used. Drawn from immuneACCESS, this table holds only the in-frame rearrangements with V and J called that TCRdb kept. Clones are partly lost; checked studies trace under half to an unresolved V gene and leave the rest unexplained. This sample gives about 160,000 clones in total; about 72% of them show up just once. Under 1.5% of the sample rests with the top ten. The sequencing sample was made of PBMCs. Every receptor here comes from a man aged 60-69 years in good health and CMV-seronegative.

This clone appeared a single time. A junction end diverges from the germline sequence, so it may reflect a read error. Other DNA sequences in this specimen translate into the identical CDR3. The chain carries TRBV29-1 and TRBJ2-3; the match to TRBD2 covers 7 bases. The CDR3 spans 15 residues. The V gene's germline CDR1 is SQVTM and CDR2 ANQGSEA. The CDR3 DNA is TGCAGCGTTGGCCCCATTGGACTAGGAACAGATACGCAGTATTTC. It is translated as CSVGPIGLGTDTQYF.

Here the CDR3 reads CASSVPGDSYNEQFF. The CDR3, as DNA: TGCGCCAGCAGTGTTCCGGGTGACTCCTACAATGAGCAGTTCTTC. The chain combines TRBV10-1 with TRBJ2-1, with D unclear. The germline V gene encodes CDR1 WNHNN and CDR2 SYGVQD (reference sequence). The CDR3 has 15 residues. The germline V and J ends were trimmed by 4 bases and 0 bases, with 10 bases remaining between them.

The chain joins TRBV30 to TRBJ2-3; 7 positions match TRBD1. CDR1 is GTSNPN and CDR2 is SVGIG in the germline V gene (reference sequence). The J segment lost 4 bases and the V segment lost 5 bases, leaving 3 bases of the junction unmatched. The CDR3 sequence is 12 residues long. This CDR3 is CAWATGPDTQYF. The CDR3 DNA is TGTGCCTGGGCGACAGGGCCAGATACGCAGTATTTT.

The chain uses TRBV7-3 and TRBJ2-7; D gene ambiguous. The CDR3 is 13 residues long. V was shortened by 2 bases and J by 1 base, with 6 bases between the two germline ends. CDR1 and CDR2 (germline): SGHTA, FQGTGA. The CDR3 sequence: CASSLGRSYEQYF. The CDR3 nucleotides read TGTGCCAGCAGCTTAGGTCGGTCCTACGAGCAGTACTTC.

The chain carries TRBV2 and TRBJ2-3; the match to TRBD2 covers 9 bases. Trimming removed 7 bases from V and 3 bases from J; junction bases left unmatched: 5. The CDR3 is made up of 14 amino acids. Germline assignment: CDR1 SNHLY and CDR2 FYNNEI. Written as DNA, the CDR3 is TGTGCCAGCACTTTGACTAGCGGTACAGATACGCAGTATTTT. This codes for CASTLTSGTDTQYF.

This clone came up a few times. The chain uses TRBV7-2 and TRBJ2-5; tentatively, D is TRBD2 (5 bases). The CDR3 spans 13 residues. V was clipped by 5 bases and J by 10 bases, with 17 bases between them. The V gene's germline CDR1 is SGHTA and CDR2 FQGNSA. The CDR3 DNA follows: TGTGCCAGCAGCCAACAGTTTGGAGCGGTCCAGTACTTC. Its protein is CASSQQFGAVQYF.

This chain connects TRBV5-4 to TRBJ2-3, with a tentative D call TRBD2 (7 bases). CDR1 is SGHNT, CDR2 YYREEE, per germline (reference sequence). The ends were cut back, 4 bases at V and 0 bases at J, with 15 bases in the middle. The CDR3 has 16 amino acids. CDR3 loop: CASSQPRGASTDTQYF. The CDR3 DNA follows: TGTGCCAGCAGCCAACCCCGGGGGGCTAGCACAGATACGCAGTATTTT.

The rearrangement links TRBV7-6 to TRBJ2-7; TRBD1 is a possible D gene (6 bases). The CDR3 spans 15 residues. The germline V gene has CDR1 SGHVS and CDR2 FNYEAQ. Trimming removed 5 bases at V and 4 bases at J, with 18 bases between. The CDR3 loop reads CASSVRAQGGYEQYF. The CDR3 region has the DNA TGTGCCAGCAGCGTCCGGGCACAGGGTGGTTACGAGCAGTACTTC.

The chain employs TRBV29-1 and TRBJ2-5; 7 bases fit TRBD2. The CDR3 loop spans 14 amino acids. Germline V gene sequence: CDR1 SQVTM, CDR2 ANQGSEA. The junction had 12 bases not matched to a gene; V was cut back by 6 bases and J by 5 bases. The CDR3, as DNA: TGCAGCGTCCGCCGCGGAGGGAGGGCGGAGACCCAGTACTTC. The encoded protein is CSVRRGGRAETQYF.

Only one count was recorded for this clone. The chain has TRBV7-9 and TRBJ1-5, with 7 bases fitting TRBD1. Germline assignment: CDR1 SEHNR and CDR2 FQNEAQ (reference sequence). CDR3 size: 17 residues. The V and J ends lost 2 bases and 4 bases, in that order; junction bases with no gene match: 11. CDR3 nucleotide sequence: TGTGCCAGCAGCTTACCAAGGGGGCTACGAACAAATCAGCCCCAGCATTTT. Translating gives CASSLPRGLRTNQPQHF.

For the CDR3, the DNA is TGTGCCAGCAGCCCCGCAGCGGGAGGGCTATACGAGCAGTACTTC. Protein product: CASSPAAGGLYEQYF. The chain links TRBV5-4 to TRBJ2-7, with 10 bases that match TRBD2. The CDR3 runs to 15 residues. Germline V gives CDR1 SGHNT, CDR2 YYREEE (reference sequence). V gave up 4 bases and J gave up 4 bases; unmatched junction bases: 8.

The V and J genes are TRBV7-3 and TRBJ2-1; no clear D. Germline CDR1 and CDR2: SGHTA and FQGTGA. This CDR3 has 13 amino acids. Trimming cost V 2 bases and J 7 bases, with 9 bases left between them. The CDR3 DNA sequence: TGTGCCAGCAGCTTAGGTGCTAGGAATGAGCAGTTCTTC. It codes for CASSLGARNEQFF.

The CDR3 here is CASSSTGFDSNQPQHF. The CDR3 nucleotides are TGTGCCAGCAGCTCGACAGGGTTCGATAGCAATCAGCCCCAGCATTTT. The genes are TRBV7-2 and TRBJ1-5; 7 nucleotides agree with TRBD1. Germline CDR1 is SGHTA and CDR2 is FQGNSA. The V segment lost 4 bases and the J segment 0 bases; nucleotides outside the gene matches: 6. This CDR3 has 16 residues.

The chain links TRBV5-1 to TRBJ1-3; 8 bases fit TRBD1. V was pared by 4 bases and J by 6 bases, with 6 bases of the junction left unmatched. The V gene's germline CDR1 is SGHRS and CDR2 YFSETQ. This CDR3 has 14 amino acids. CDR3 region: CASSPGQGENTIYF. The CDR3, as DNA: TGCGCCAGCAGCCCAGGACAGGGCGAAAACACCATATATTTT.

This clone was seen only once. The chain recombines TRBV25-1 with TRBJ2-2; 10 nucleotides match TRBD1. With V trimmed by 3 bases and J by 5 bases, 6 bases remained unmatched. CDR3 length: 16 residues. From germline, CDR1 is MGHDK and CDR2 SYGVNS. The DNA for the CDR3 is TGTGCCAGCAGTGATCTACCGGGACAGGGGACCGGGGAGCTGTTTTTT. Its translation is CASSDLPGQGTGELFF.

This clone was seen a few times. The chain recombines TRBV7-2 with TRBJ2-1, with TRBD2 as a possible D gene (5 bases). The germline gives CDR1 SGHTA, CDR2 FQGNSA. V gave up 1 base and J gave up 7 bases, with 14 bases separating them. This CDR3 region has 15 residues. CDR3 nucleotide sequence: TGTGCCAGCAGCTTAGGGCTCGGGATTGAAAATGAGCAGTTCTTC. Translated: CASSLGLGIENEQFF.

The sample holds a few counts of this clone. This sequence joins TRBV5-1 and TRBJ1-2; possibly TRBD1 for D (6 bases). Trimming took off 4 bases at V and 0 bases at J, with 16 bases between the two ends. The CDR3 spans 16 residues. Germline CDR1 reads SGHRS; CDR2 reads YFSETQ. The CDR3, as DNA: TGCGCCAGCAGCCTACAATCACAGGGAGCTAACTATGGCTACACCTTC. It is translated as CASSLQSQGANYGYTF.

CDR3 residues: CASSLGRDQPQHF. The CDR3 bases are TGTGCCAGCAGCTTAGGCCGGGATCAGCCCCAGCATTTT. The chain is built from TRBV7-9 and TRBJ1-5; no reliable D call. Per the germline V gene, CDR1 is SEHNR and CDR2 is FQNEAQ (reference sequence). The V end lost 1 base, the J end lost 5 bases, and 6 bases lay between the germline ends. The CDR3 runs 13 residues.

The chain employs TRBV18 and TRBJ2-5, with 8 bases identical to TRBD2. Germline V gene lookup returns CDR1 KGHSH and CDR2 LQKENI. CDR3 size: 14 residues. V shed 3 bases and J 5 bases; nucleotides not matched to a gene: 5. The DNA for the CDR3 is TGTGCCAGCTCACCGCGGGGGGCGGTGGAGACCCAGTACTTC. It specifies CASSPRGAVETQYF.